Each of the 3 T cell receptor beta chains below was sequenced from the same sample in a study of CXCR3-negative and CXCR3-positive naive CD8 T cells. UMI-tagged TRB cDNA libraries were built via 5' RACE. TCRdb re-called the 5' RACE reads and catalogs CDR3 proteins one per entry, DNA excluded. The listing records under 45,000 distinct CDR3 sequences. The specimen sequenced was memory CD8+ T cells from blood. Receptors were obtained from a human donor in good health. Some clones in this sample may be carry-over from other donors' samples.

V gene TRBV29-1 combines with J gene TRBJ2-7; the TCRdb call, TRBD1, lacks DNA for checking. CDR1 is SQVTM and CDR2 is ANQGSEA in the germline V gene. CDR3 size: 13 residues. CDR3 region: CSIRGEPNYEQYF.

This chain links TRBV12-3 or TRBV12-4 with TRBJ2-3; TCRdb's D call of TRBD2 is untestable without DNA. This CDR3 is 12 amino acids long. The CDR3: CASSFGLAPSYF.

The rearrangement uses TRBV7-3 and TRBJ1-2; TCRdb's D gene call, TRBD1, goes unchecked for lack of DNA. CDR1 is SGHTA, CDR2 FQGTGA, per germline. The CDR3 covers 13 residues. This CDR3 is CASSEWTGDGYTF.